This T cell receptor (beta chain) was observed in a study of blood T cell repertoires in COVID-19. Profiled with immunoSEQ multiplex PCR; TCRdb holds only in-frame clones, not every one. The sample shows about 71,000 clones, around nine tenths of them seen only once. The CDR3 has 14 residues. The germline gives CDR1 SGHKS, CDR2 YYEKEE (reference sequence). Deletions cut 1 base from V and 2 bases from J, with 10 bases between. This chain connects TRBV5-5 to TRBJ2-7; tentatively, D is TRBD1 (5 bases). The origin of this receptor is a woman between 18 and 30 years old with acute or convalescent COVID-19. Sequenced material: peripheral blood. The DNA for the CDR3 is TGTGCCAGCAGCTTGTCAGGGAATGCCTACGAGCAGTACTTC. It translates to CASSLSGNAYEQYF.